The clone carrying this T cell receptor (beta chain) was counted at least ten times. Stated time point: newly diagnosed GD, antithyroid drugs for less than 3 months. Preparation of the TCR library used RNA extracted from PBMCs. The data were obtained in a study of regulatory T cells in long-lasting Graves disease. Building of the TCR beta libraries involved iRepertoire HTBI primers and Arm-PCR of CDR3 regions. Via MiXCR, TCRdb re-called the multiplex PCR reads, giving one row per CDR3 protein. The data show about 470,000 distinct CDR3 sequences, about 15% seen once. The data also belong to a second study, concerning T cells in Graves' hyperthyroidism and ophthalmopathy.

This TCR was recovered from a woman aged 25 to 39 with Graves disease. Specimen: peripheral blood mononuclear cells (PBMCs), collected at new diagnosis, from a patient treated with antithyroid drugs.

CDR3 bases: TGTGCCAGCAGAAGTGGAAGCTCTGGAAACACCATATATTTT. Protein: CASRSGSSGNTIYF. The rearrangement links TRBV27 to TRBJ1-3; D is unresolved. The CDR3 has 14 amino acids. The V end lost 6 bases, the J end lost 0 bases, and 9 bases lay between the germline ends. Germline CDR1 and CDR2: MNHEY and SMNVEV (reference sequence).